The entry below describes one T cell receptor (beta chain). Its antigen remains unknown. According to the study, TCR beta libraries were built with iRepertoire HTBI primers and CDR3-region Arm-PCR. Each CDR3 protein is one row after TCRdb ran MiXCR on the multiplex PCR reads. The data contain over 500,000 distinct CDR3 sequences, around 15% of them singletons. The sample is drawn from a study of regulatory T cells in long-lasting Graves disease. Sample time point: newly diagnosed GD, antithyroid drugs for less than 3 months. PBMC-derived RNA was used for the TCR library. Patients came through an endocrinology department, and that department was in Xi'an, China. Points from the study as a whole: TCR diversity in persistent Graves' patients was below that of newly diagnosed ones.

V was clipped by 11 bases and J by 0 bases; unmatched bases: 2. Germline CDR1 MDHEN, CDR2 SYDVKM. The CDR3 has 13 amino acids. These data also featured in a second study, about T cells in Graves' hyperthyroidism and ophthalmopathy. That work adds: Uncontrolled infection, other autoimmune disease, pregnancy and lactation each barred patients from inclusion.

Sequenced material: peripheral blood mononuclear cells (PBMCs), taken at new diagnosis, from a patient treated with antithyroid drugs. The chain joins TRBV28 to TRBJ2-2, with 8 bases lining up with TRBD1. The receptor comes from a man aged 18-30 years with Graves disease. The CDR3 here is CALQGANTGELFF. DNA for the CDR3: TGTGCCTTACAGGGGGCGAACACCGGGGAGCTGTTTTTT.